This TCR beta chain is from a study of T cells in localized non-small cell lung cancer. Whole-study findings and limits: Of the top 100 tumor clones, median roughly 53 were in adjacent lung, approximately 28 among its top 100.

Produced via immunoSEQ multiplex PCR; TCRdb's table is partial and in-frame only. The table includes roughly 4,900 clones, 25% to 35% detected once. CDR1 and CDR2 from the germline V gene are SGHNT and YENEEA. This CDR3 contains 15 residues. The V segment lost 5 bases and the J segment 4 bases; nucleotides outside the gene matches: 7. This clone was seen a handful of times. Antigen unknown. The chain joins TRBV11-3 to TRBJ2-3, with 9 bases lining up with TRBD2. The input for sequencing was lung tumor tissue, taken before any cancer treatment. This clonotype was sampled from a female donor at least 60 years old with stage I lung adenocarcinoma. As DNA, the CDR3 is TGTGCCAGCAGCCCCAGCGGGGGGAGTCCAGATACGCAGTATTTT. It translates to CASSPSGGSPDTQYF.